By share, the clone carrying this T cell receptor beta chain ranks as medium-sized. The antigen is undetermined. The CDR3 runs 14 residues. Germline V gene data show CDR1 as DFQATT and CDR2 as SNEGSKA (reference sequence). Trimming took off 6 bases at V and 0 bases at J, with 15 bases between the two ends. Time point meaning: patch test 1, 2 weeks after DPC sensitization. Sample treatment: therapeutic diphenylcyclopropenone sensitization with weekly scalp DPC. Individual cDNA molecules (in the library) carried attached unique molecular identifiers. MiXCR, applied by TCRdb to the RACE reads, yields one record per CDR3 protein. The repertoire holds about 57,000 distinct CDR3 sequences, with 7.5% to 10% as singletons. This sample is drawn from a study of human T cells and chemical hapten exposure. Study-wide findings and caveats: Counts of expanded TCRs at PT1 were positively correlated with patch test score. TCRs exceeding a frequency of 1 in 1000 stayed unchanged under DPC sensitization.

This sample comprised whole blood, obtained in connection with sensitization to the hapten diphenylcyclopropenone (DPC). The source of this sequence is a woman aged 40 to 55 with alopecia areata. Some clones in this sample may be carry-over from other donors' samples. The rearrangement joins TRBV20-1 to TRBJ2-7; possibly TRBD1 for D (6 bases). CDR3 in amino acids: CSALIQGASYEQYF. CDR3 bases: TGCAGTGCCCTGATACAGGGAGCCTCCTACGAGCAGTACTTC.